This T cell receptor beta chain was retrieved from a study of blood T cell repertoires in COVID-19. On the study more broadly: The United States, Italy and Spain provided the acute and convalescent COVID-19 samples. PBMCs, B-cell-depleted T cells, or T cells were the source of the cDNA or gDNA that made up the material.

J lost 5 bases, V lost 10 bases, and 12 bases had no gene match. Germline CDR1 is WNHNN and CDR2 is SYGVQD (reference sequence). This CDR3 is built from 14 residues. The authors' processing: Quantification of nucleated cells was approximated via reference gene primer amplification. Sequenced by immunoSEQ multiplex PCR; TCRdb stores in-frame clones only, minus some. V and J calls and clone size are those listed in that table; D and trimming were worked out from the DNA. The table has 120,000 or so clones, approximately 90% seen once. The receptor comes from a woman aged 45-65 years with acute or convalescent COVID-19. Source material: peripheral blood. The gene calls are TRBV10-1 and TRBJ2-3, with 7 nucleotides matching TRBD1. The CDR3 coding sequence is TGCGCCACCGCTGAGACAGGGATTAAAGATACGCAGTATTTT. It yields the protein CATAETGIKDTQYF.